This TCR beta chain was recorded in a study of blood T cell repertoires in COVID-19. Study-wide context: The cDNA or gDNA used as material had been derived from T cells, B-cell-depleted T cells, or PBMCs.

Assay: immunoSEQ multiplex PCR; the TCRdb copy retains only in-frame clones and omits some. Of some 30,000 clones listed, approximately 80% were seen once; the top ten hold about an eighth. The CDR3 totals 14 residues. CDR1 and CDR2 from the germline V gene are LNHDA and SQIVND (reference sequence). Trimming removed 8 bases from V and 0 bases from J, with 13 bases in between. Sequencing was done on a sample of peripheral blood. The receptor was derived from a human donor in a cohort sampled during active COVID-19. The rearrangement joins TRBV19 to TRBJ2-5, with D possibly matching TRBD1 (6 bases). The CDR3: CASSPTGYQETQYF. CDR3 DNA sequence: TGTGCCAGTTCCCCAACAGGGTACCAAGAGACCCAGTACTTC. The complete variable domain, with remaining parts taken from reference TRBV19 and TRBJ2-5, reads DGGITQSPKYLFRKEGQNVTLSCEQNLNHDAMYWYRQDPGQGLRLIYYSQIVNDFQKGDIAEGYSVSREKKESFPLTVTSAQKNPTAFYLCASSPTGYQETQYFGPGTRLLVL.